This T cell receptor (beta chain) was captured in a study of Graves' ophthalmopathy and Graves' hyperthyroidism (dated by TCRdb to the late 2010s). Study-wide context: Stable hyperthyroidism was defined as no progression to ophthalmopathy within 18 months of follow-up. TCR beta repertoire signatures were used to distinguish Graves' ophthalmopathy from Graves' hyperthyroidism and to predict progression to ophthalmopathy. In total, 135 blood samples were TCR-sequenced: fewer than 50 ophthalmopathy, approximately 75 hyperthyroidism and roughly 17 hyperthyroidism-to-ophthalmopathy patients. To explore V-J signatures that separate ophthalmopathy from hyperthyroidism, a discovery set of 95 to 100 patients was enrolled, consisting of about 43 with ophthalmopathy and roughly 57 with stable hyperthyroidism. An independent validation cohort comprised around 20 hyperthyroidism patients and roughly 15 patients who later progressed from hyperthyroidism to ophthalmopathy. T-cell repertoires of thyroid tissue and blood were compared in several hyperthyroidism patients. Following sample collection, hyperthyroidism patients were given methimazole at a starting dose of 30 mg daily, and ophthalmopathy patients were given high-dose intravenous methylprednisolone. What the work shows at the level of the full study, not this receptor alone: In validation, the model predicted ophthalmopathy progression with less than 71% sensitivity and about 73% specificity; some 13 predicted patients were CT-confirmed with GO in a median of about 6.2 months. In cross-validation, the 13-signature model distinguished ophthalmopathy from stable hyperthyroidism with around 90% sensitivity and 81.08% specificity, while in the test set the corresponding values were approximately 79% and 70%. Sample size was not statistically predetermined, and group allocation was not concealed from the investigators. Most of the expanded thyroid clonotypes with a frequency above 0.001 were also detected in blood, and it was suggested that the thyroid immune response may be reflected by blood repertoires.

Comment on this clonotype: Which antigen it targets is not known. Base quality data are lacking; no much larger clone is found one base away.

Deletion took 3 bases off V and 11 bases off J, with a span of 16 bases between the germline ends. From a lookup of the germline V gene, CDR1 and CDR2 are SQVTM and ANQGSEA. The CDR3 spans 12 residues, from the cysteine through the phenylalanine. Only the CDR3 part of the read is kept: 36 bases, read in frame from the first base. TCR beta CDR3 regions were amplified from RNA transcripts for repertoire sequencing. The first round was an RT-PCR using HTBI primers with the Qiagen OneStep RT-PCR kit, and this first round was followed by a second-round multiplex PCR, then size selection and purification. Libraries were sequenced on an Illumina HiSeq2000 using paired-end 100 bp reads. The original pipeline was this. Reads were processed with SOAPnuke, discarding reads with adapters, uncalled bases, mean Phred below 15, or no exact constant-primer or identifier match. COPE v1.2.5 was used to merge high-quality paired reads. Unique nucleotide sequences were defined as clonotypes and aligned to IMGT TRB V, D and J references using MiTCR v1.1. Analysis was restricted to V-J combinations with a frequency above 0.0001, which covered roughly 99% of repertoires. A TCR clonal expansion and chaos score per V-J combination was defined as the ratio of F50 clonal expansion to chaos observed in the TCRdist matrix. Features were reduced by Welch's t-statistics and random forest to over 10 V-J combinations, which fed a naive Bayes classifier. The Morisita-Horn index was used to measure how similar the thyroid and blood repertoires were. Clones were called with MiXCR by TCRdb after fastp trimmed the public reads at Q25, and only in-frame beta chains were retained. Duplicate CDR3 protein sequences are folded into a single record with the most common DNA and genes. The V and J calls here are based on TCRdb, not the publication. The sample table lists over a million distinct CDR3 sequences, 35% to 40% of them with a count of one. The ten largest clones represent around 10% of the sample.

Hyperthyroidism patients were newly diagnosed, with disease duration under 2 months, and aged 18 to 65 years. Patients with other autoimmune diseases, uncontrolled infections, pregnancy or lactation were excluded. Clinical symptoms, serum thyroxine, TRAb, thyroid ultrasound and orbital computed tomography formed the basis of the diagnosis. Trizol reagent was used to extract the total RNA, and its quality was then checked on an Agilent 2100 Bioanalyzer. In this chain, TRBV29-1 is recombined with TRBJ1-2; a tentative D match to TRBD1 spans 5 bases. The specimen was peripheral blood or thyroid tissue (not recorded which). This TCR came from an adult man with Graves' hyperthyroidism. CDR3 sequence: CSVEGRAGRYTF. The DNA sequence is given as TGCAGCGTTGAGGGTCGGGCAGGGCGATACACCTTC. Full variable domain (CDR3 extended with the reference TRBV29-1 and TRBJ1-2 proteins): SAVISQKPSRDICQRGTSLTIQCQVDSQVTMMFWYRQQPGQSLTLIATANQGSEATYESGFVIDKFPISRPNLTFSTLTVSNMSPEDSSIYLCSVEGRAGRYTFGSGTRLTVV.